This T cell receptor beta chain emerged from a study of T cell changes during pregnancy in multiple sclerosis. Generated by immunoSEQ multiplex PCR, the TCRdb table keeps only in-frame clones and is missing some. Of fewer than 65,000 clones in the sample, 75% to 95% were seen once. Sequencing was performed on peripheral blood, taken after pregnancy. This receptor was taken from a female donor in good health, enrolled as a control in a pregnancy study.

This chain's CDR3 is CAWSAGTSGTTDTQYF. CDR3 in DNA: TGTGCCTGGAGTGCGGGGACTAGCGGGACCACAGATACGCAGTATTTT. The chain couples TRBV30 to TRBJ2-3, with 13 bases lining up with TRBD2. CDR1 is GTSNPN and CDR2 is SVGIG in the germline V gene (reference sequence). This CDR3 spans 16 amino acids. V lost 1 base and J lost 2; bases outside the gene matches: 3. The whole variable domain, remainder taken from reference TRBV30 and TRBJ2-3, is SQTIHQWPATLVQPVGSPLSLECTVEGTSNPNLYWYRQAAGRGLQLLFYSVGIGQISSEVPQNLSASRPQDRQFILSSKKLLLSDSGFYLCAWSAGTSGTTDTQYFGPGTRLTVL.